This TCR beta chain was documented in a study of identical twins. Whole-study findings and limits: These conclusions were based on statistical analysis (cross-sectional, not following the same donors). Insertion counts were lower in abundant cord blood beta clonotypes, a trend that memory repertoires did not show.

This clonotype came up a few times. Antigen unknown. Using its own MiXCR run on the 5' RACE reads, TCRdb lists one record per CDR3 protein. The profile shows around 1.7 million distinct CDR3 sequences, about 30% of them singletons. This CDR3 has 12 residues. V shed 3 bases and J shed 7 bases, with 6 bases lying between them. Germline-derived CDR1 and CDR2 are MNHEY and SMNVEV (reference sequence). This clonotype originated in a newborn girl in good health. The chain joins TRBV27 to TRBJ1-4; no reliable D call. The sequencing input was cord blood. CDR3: CASSFMSEKLFF. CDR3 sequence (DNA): TGTGCCAGCAGTTTTATGAGTGAAAAACTGTTTTTT. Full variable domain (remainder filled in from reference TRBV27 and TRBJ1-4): EAQVTQNPRYLITVTGKKLTVTCSQNMNHEYMSWYRQDPGLGLRQIYYSMNVEVTDKGDVPEGYKVSRKEKRNFPLILESPSPNQTSLYFCASSFMSEKLFFGSGTQLSVL.